The 8 T cell receptor beta chains presented below share a single source sample, sequenced in a study of T cells in Graves' hyperthyroidism and ophthalmopathy. Regions amplified from RNA transcripts were the TCR beta CDR3 regions. The HTBI primer set drove a first-round RT-PCR of the TCR CDR3. TCRdb called the multiplex PCR reads again in MiXCR, with one record for every CDR3 protein. The sample holds some 370,000 distinct CDR3 sequences, approximately 17% seen once. The source material was blood. The receptors stem from a woman in her thirties with Graves' hyperthyroidism that later progressed to Graves' ophthalmopathy.

This clonotype was observed a few times. J is TRBJ2-1 and V is TRBV6-1, with TRBD1 matching over 9 bases. The CDR3 is 15 residues long. J gave up 6 bases and V 5 bases, and 8 bases lay outside the gene matches. The germline CDR1 and CDR2 sequences are MNHNS and SASEGT. CDR3 sequence: CASSQQGAPTNEQFF. The CDR3 DNA sequence: TGTGCCAGCAGTCAACAGGGGGCCCCTACCAATGAGCAGTTCTTC.

Many counts were recorded for this clonotype. J is TRBJ2-2 and V is TRBV7-6, with D uncertain. With 7 bases removed from V and 0 bases from J, the gap between germline ends came to 6 bases. The CDR3 extends over 13 amino acids. Germline V gene data show CDR1 as SGHVS and CDR2 as FNYEAQ. CDR3 bases: TGTGCCAGCATAGGAGCGAACACCGGGGAGCTGTTTTTT. Translation: CASIGANTGELFF.

Many counts were recorded for this clonotype. The chain recombines TRBV20-1 with TRBJ2-7; D may be TRBD2 (5 bases). Looked up from germline, CDR1 is DFQATT and CDR2 is SNEGSKA (reference sequence). The CDR3 consists of 16 residues. V was clipped by 1 base and J by 2 bases, with 18 bases between them. The CDR3 here is CSARAFGELLTYEQYF. The CDR3, as DNA: TGCAGTGCTAGAGCCTTCGGGGAGCTTCTTACCTACGAGCAGTACTTC.

The gene calls are TRBV5-1 and TRBJ1-2, with D tentatively TRBD1 (5 bases). Looked up from germline, CDR1 is SGHRS and CDR2 is YFSETQ. V lost 2 bases to trimming and J lost 4 bases, with 12 bases between them. The length of the CDR3 is 14 residues. CDR3 DNA: TGCGCCAGCAGCTTCCCGGGACGTATCTATGGCTACACCTTC. Protein product: CASSFPGRIYGYTF.

This clonotype was detected ten times or more. The J gene is TRBJ2-3, the V gene TRBV24-1, with D perhaps matching TRBD2 (6 bases). Germline CDR1 and CDR2: KGHDR and SFDVKD. The CDR3 consists of 12 residues. The V and J ends lost 9 bases and 6 bases respectively, with 12 bases between them. This CDR3 is CATPRGTDTQYF. Here the CDR3 DNA reads TGTGCCACCCCTCGCGGGACCGATACGCAGTATTTT.

The chain has TRBV12-3 or TRBV12-4 and TRBJ2-7, with D perhaps TRBD1 (6 bases). V lost 5 bases to trimming and J lost 0 bases, with 11 bases between them. The CDR3 is made up of 14 amino acids. The CDR3 DNA sequence: TGTGCCAGCAGTCAGCAGGGGTACTCCTACGAGCAGTACTTC. This gives the protein CASSQQGYSYEQYF.

This clonotype was detected ten times or more. The gene calls are TRBV6-1 and TRBJ1-4; D is perhaps TRBD1 (6 bases). V lost 0 bases and J 8 bases, leaving 13 bases between the germline ends. Per germline, CDR1 MNHNS and CDR2 SASEGT. The CDR3 sequence is 15 residues long. The CDR3 sequence: CASSEASQGYEKLFF. The DNA for the CDR3 is TGTGCCAGCAGTGAAGCGTCACAGGGCTACGAAAAACTGTTTTTT.

The chain is built from TRBV4-1 and TRBJ1-5; 11 bases are a match to TRBD1. This CDR3 spans 16 amino acids. The germline V gene has CDR1 MGHRA and CDR2 YSYEKL. Germline trimming cut 6 bases from V and 4 bases from J; bases unmatched to any gene: 8. The CDR3 sequence: CASSQPGQGGNQPQHF. Written as DNA, the CDR3 is TGCGCCAGCAGTCAACCGGGACAGGGGGGGAATCAGCCCCAGCATTTT.